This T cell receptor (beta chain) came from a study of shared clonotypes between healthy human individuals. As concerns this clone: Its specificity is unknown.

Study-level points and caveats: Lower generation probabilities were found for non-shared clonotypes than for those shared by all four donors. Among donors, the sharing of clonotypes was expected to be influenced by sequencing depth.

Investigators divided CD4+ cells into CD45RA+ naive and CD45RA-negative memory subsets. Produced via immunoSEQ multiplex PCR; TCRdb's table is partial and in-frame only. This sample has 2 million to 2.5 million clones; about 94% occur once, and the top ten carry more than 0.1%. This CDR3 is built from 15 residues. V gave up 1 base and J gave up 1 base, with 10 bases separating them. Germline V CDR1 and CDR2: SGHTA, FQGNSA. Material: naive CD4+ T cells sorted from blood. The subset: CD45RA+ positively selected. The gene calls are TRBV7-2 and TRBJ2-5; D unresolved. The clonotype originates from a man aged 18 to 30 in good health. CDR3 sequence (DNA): TGTGCCAGCAGCTTAGTGAGAGGAATCCAAGAGACCCAGTACTTC. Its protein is CASSLVRGIQETQYF.